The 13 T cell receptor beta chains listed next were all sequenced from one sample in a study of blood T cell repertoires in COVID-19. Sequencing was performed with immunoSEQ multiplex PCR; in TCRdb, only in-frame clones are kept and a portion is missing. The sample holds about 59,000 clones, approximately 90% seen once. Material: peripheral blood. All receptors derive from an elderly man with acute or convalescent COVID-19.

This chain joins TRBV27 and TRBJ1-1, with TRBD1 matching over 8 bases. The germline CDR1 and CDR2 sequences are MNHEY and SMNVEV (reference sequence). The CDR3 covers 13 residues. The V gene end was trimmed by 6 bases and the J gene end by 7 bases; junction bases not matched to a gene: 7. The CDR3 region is CASRPPGQGEAFF. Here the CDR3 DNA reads TGTGCCAGCAGACCCCCCGGACAGGGTGAAGCTTTCTTT.

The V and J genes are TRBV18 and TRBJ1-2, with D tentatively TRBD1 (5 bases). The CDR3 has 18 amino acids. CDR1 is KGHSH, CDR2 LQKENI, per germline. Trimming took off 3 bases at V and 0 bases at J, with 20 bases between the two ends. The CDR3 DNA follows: TGTGCCAGCTCACCCGTATTTCAGGGTGCCGCTTCTAACTATGGCTACACCTTC. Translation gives CASSPVFQGAASNYGYTF.

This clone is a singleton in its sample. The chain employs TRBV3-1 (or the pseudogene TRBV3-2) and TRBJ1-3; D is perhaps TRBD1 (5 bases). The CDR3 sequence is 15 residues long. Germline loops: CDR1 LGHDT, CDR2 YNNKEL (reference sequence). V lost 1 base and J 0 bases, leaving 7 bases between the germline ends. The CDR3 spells CASSQGGDSGNTIYF. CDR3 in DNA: TGTGCCAGCAGCCAAGGGGGGGACTCTGGAAACACCATATATTTT.

The CDR3 sequence: CASSLVGQGGYEQYF. In DNA, the CDR3 is TGTGCCAGCAGCTTAGTGGGACAGGGAGGTTACGAGCAGTACTTC. The V and J genes are TRBV7-2 and TRBJ2-7; 9 positions agree with TRBD1. V was pared by 1 base and J by 4 bases, with 5 bases of the junction left unmatched. CDR3 length: 15 residues. Looked up from germline, CDR1 is SGHTA and CDR2 is FQGNSA.

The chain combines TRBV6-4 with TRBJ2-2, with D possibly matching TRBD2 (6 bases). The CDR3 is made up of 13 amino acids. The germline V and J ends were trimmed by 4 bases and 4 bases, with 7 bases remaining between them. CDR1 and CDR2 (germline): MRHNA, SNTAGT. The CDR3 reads CASSAGGTGELFF. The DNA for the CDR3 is TGTGCCAGCAGTGCCGGGGGCACCGGGGAGCTGTTTTTT.

CDR3 amino acids: CASSPGQPASPLHF. CDR3 nucleotide sequence: TGTGCCAGCAGCCCGGGACAGCCCGCATCACCCCTCCACTTT. The chain couples TRBV5-5 to TRBJ1-6; TRBD1 aligns across 7 bases. V gave up 4 bases and J gave up 10 bases; unmatched junction bases: 8. The CDR3 contains 14 residues. Germline V gene data show CDR1 as SGHKS and CDR2 as YYEKEE (reference sequence).

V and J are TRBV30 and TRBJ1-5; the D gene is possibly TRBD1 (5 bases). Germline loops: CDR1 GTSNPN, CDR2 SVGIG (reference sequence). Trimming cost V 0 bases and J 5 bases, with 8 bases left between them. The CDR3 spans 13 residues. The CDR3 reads CAWSVQVDQPQHF. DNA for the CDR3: TGTGCCTGGAGTGTACAGGTCGATCAGCCCCAGCATTTT.

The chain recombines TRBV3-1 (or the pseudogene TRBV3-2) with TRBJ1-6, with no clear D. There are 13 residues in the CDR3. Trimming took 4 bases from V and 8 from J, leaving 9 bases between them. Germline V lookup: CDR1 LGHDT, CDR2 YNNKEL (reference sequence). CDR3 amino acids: CASSPGGDSPLHF. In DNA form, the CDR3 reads TGTGCCAGCAGCCCCGGAGGTGATTCACCCCTCCACTTT.

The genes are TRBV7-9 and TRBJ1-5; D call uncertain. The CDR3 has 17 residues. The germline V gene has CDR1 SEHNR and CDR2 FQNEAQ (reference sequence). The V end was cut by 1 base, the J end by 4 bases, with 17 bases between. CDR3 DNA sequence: TGTGCCAGCAGCTTAGATATCTCGCCAGGTTGGAATCAGCCCCAGCATTTT. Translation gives CASSLDISPGWNQPQHF.

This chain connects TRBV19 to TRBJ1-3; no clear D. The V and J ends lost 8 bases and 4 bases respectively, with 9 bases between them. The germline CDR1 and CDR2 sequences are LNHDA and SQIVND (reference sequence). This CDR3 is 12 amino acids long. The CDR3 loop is CASFQSGNTIYF. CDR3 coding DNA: TGTGCCAGTTTTCAATCAGGAAACACCATATATTTT.

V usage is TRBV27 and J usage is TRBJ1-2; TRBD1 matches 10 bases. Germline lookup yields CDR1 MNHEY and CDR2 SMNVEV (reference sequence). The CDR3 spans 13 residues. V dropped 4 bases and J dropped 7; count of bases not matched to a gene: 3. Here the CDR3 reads CASSWTGGVGYTF. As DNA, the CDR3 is TGTGCCAGCAGTTGGACAGGGGGAGTTGGCTACACCTTC.

CDR3 DNA sequence: TGCGCCAGCAGCTTGGATCCAGGGGGCGTGCGAGCAGATACGCAGTATTTT. Translating gives CASSLDPGGVRADTQYF. The chain has TRBV5-1 and TRBJ2-3; 8 bases match TRBD1. V lost 0 bases and J lost 4; bases outside the gene matches: 10. Per germline, CDR1 SGHRS and CDR2 YFSETQ. The CDR3 contains 17 residues.

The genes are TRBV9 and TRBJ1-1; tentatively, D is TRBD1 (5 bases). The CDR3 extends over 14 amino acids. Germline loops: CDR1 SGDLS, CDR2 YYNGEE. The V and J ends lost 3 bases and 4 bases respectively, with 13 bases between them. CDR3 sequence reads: CASSESTDTTEAFF. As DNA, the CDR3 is TGTGCCAGCAGCGAATCGACGGACACCACTGAAGCTTTCTTT.